Shown below are 29 T cell receptor beta chains from a single sample sequenced in a study of early T cells in non-severe SARS-CoV-2 infection. Via MiXCR, TCRdb re-called the 5' RACE reads, giving one row per CDR3 protein. The sample shows tens of thousands of distinct CDR3 sequences, roughly 6% of them seen only once. Sample: whole blood. The source is an adult who was a healthcare worker with PCR-confirmed SARS-CoV-2 infection or an uninfected control (not recorded which).

At least ten counts were recorded for this clonotype. The chain is built from TRBV7-9 and TRBJ2-5; D is unresolved. V was clipped by 0 bases and J by 5 bases, with 10 bases between them. This CDR3 is built from 14 residues. CDR1 is SEHNR, CDR2 FQNEAQ, per germline (reference sequence). CDR3 amino acids: CASSLASARETQYF. For the CDR3, the DNA is TGTGCCAGCAGCTTAGCGTCAGCCCGGGAGACCCAGTACTTC. The whole variable domain, remainder taken from reference TRBV7-9 and TRBJ2-5, is DTGVSQNPRHKITKRGQNVTFRCDPISEHNRLYWYRQTLGQGPEFLTYFQNEAQLEKSRLLSDRFSAERPKGSFSTLEIQRTEQGDSAMYLCASSLASARETQYFGPGTRLLVL.

This clonotype has ten or more counts. This chain joins TRBV7-2 and TRBJ2-2; TRBD2 agrees at 7 bases. The V and J ends lost 1 base and 3 bases, in that order; junction bases with no gene match: 5. The CDR3 consists of 16 residues. CDR1 is SGHTA and CDR2 is FQGNSA in the germline V gene. This CDR3 reads CASSLEGGRDTGELFF. The CDR3, as DNA: TGTGCCAGCAGCTTAGAAGGTGGGAGGGACACCGGGGAGCTGTTTTTT.

This clonotype occurred many times. The rearrangement joins TRBV6-4 to TRBJ2-1, with D perhaps being TRBD1 or TRBD2 (5 bases each). Germline V gives CDR1 MRHNA, CDR2 SNTAGT. The CDR3 is made up of 13 amino acids. The V and J ends lost 5 bases and 12 bases respectively, with 17 bases between them. The CDR3 region has the DNA TGTGCCAGCAGTCGAACCCAGGGAGTAGGGCAGTTCTTC. Residues: CASSRTQGVGQFF.

The sample holds many counts of this clonotype. This chain uses TRBV7-2 with TRBJ2-1; 7 bases match TRBD2. V gave up 4 bases and J gave up 1 base; unmatched junction bases: 4. Germline CDR1 reads SGHTA; CDR2 reads FQGNSA. The CDR3 has 15 residues. The DNA of the CDR3 is TGTGCCAGCAGCTCCATCGGGGGGTCCTACAATGAGCAGTTCTTC. It specifies CASSSIGGSYNEQFF.

This clonotype has a count of ten or more. V and J are TRBV3-2 and TRBJ1-4. TRBV3-2 is recorded as a pseudogene. This CDR3 is 17 amino acids long. The CDR3 nucleotides read TGTGCCAGCAGCCACGTATACGTGACAACAACTAATGAAAAACTGTTTTTT. Protein product: CASSHVYVTTTNEKLFF.

The chain joins TRBV5-1 to TRBJ1-2; possibly TRBD1 for D (5 bases). This CDR3 spans 15 amino acids. Germline V CDR1 and CDR2: SGHRS, YFSETQ. V was cut by 4 bases and J by 1 base, with 14 bases left in between. The CDR3 DNA reads as TGCGCCAGCAGCGCGGACGCAGGGAATAACTATGGCTACACCTTC. Amino acid sequence: CASSADAGNNYGYTF.

This clonotype occurred many times. The CDR3 loop is CASRLLGGTTYNEQFF. CDR3 in DNA: TGTGCCAGCAGACTCCTTGGGGGGACAACCTACAATGAGCAGTTCTTC. This sequence joins TRBV28 and TRBJ2-1; the D call may be TRBD1 or TRBD2 (6 bases each). V lost 6 bases and J 2 bases, leaving 17 bases between the germline ends. In germline, CDR1 is MDHEN, CDR2 SYDVKM. CDR3 length: 16 residues.

This clonotype was recorded many times. The rearrangement uses TRBV24-1 and TRBJ2-1, with TRBD1 matching 10 bases. The CDR3 spans 16 residues. Germline CDR1 KGHDR, CDR2 SFDVKD. The ends lost 7 bases at V and 3 bases at J; junction bases unmatched: 8. CDR3 region: CATSLPRTGGYNEQFF. The DNA of the CDR3 is TGTGCCACCAGCCTCCCCAGGACAGGGGGCTACAATGAGCAGTTCTTC.

This clonotype was picked up many times. The chain joins TRBV3-1 to TRBJ2-5; possible D gene TRBD2, 7 bases. The germline V gene has CDR1 LGHDT and CDR2 YNNKEL (reference sequence). The CDR3 sequence is 15 residues long. Trimming removed 4 bases from V and 1 base from J, with 13 bases in between. CDR3 sequence reads: CASSPRGLPQETQYF. The CDR3 bases are TGTGCCAGCAGCCCGCGGGGGCTCCCCCAAGAGACCCAGTACTTC.

This clonotype has more than one count but fewer than ten. One end of the junction fails to match germline, which may point to a read error. The rearrangement links TRBV15 to TRBJ2-5; D is undetermined. The CDR3 is 15 amino acids. Germline CDR1 LNHNV, CDR2 YYDKDF (reference sequence). Here the CDR3 reads CVTSRDKPPIGTQYF. The CDR3 region has the DNA TGTGTCACCAGCAGAGATAAGCCACCCATCGGGACCCAGTACTTC.

The table lists this clonotype with many counts. The chain joins TRBV20-1 to TRBJ2-1, with D possibly being TRBD1 or TRBD2 (5 bases each). The germline V gene has CDR1 DFQATT and CDR2 SNEGSKA (reference sequence). The CDR3 runs to 15 residues. The CDR3 loop reads CSGIPDGASYNEQFF. CDR3 coding DNA: TGCAGCGGGATCCCTGACGGGGCATCCTACAATGAGCAGTTCTTC.

This clonotype was found many times. This chain uses TRBV6-2 or TRBV6-3 with TRBJ2-1, with 9 bases fitting TRBD2. Germline CDR1 MNHEY, CDR2 SVGEGT. The length of the CDR3 is 15 residues. The V gene end was trimmed by 2 bases and the J gene end by 9 bases; junction bases not matched to a gene: 8. For the CDR3, the DNA is TGTGCCAGCAGTTACAACGGACTAGCGTTGAGTGAGCAGTTCTTC. Encoded protein: CASSYNGLALSEQFF.

This clonotype was counted many times. V is TRBV7-9 and J is TRBJ1-1; tentatively, D is TRBD1 (5 bases). Germline assignment: CDR1 SEHNR and CDR2 FQNEAQ (reference sequence). V was shortened by 3 bases and J by 4 bases, with 15 bases between the two germline ends. The CDR3 length is 15 residues. The DNA of the CDR3 is TGTGCCAGCAGCTTCATTCAGGGAAGAGGCACTGAAGCTTTCTTT. Its protein product is CASSFIQGRGTEAFF.

This clonotype has at least ten counts. This chain joins TRBV25-1 and TRBJ2-7; D possibly corresponds to TRBD2 (6 bases). The germline V gene encodes CDR1 MGHDK and CDR2 SYGVNS. Trimming left V 8 bases short and J 2 bases short, with 19 bases between. The CDR3 contains 15 residues. The CDR3 here is CASPFGLGTAYEQYF. CDR3 nucleotides: TGTGCCAGCCCTTTCGGCCTAGGGACTGCCTACGAGCAGTACTTC.

By share, this clonotype counts as medium-sized. The chain employs TRBV7-9 and TRBJ1-1; TRBD1 matches 7 bases. Germline CDR1 and CDR2: SEHNR and FQNEAQ (reference sequence). V trimming: 5 bases; J trimming: 6 bases; junction bases outside the gene matches: 6. The CDR3 has 13 amino acids. This chain's CDR3 is CASSRPGTAEAFF. In DNA, the CDR3 is TGTGCCAGCAGCCGACCAGGGACAGCTGAAGCTTTCTTT.

This clonotype was detected many times. This sequence joins TRBV7-2 and TRBJ2-4; 7 bases fit TRBD1. Germline assignment: CDR1 SGHTA and CDR2 FQGNSA. The CDR3 sequence is 15 residues long. The trim removed 5 bases at V and 4 bases at J, leaving 8 bases unmatched. The CDR3 spells CASSPQGLLKNIQYF. For the CDR3, the DNA is TGTGCCAGCAGCCCACAGGGGCTCCTTAAAAACATTCAGTACTTC.

The chain uses TRBV29-1 and TRBJ2-3, with TRBD1 as a possible D gene (6 bases). Germline V lookup: CDR1 SQVTM, CDR2 ANQGSEA. There are 13 residues in the CDR3. V was pared by 8 bases and J by 3 bases, with 15 bases between. CDR3 sequence (DNA): TGCAGCTTACCTCACCAGGGGACAGATACGCAGTATTTT. Amino acids: CSLPHQGTDTQYF.

This clonotype came up many times. V is TRBV5-1 and J is TRBJ1-1, with D uncertain. Trimming shortened V by 0 bases and J by 2 bases, and 17 bases separated the two germline ends. The germline V gene has CDR1 SGHRS and CDR2 YFSETQ. The CDR3 totals 17 residues. CDR3 in DNA: TGCGCCAGCAGCTTGGCCGCCCCGCCGACATTAAACACTGAAGCTTTCTTT. Its translation is CASSLAAPPTLNTEAFF.

This clonotype is labeled as large. V and J are TRBV29-1 and TRBJ2-2; 7 bases line up with TRBD1. J was trimmed by 1 base and V by 7 bases; bases with no gene match: 3. There are 13 residues in the CDR3. Germline V lookup: CDR1 SQVTM, CDR2 ANQGSEA. The CDR3 coding sequence is TGCAGCGCCAGGACAGGGAACACCGGGGAGCTGTTTTTT. It encodes CSARTGNTGELFF.

This clonotype was seen ten or more times. The chain carries TRBV7-9 and TRBJ2-2; D perhaps matches TRBD1 (5 bases). In germline, CDR1 is SEHNR, CDR2 FQNEAQ (reference sequence). This CDR3 region has 15 residues. V lost 5 bases and J 3 bases, leaving 13 bases between the germline ends. The CDR3 protein is CASSQEQDHTGELFF. In DNA, the CDR3 is TGTGCCAGCAGCCAGGAACAGGATCACACCGGGGAGCTGTTTTTT.

This clonotype was counted a few times. V is TRBV3-1 and J is TRBJ1-5; D is ambiguous. The V gene's germline CDR1 is LGHDT and CDR2 YNNKEL (reference sequence). V lost 1 base to trimming and J lost 7 bases, with 14 bases between them. The CDR3 covers 15 residues. CDR3 loop: CASSQGRPTGQPQHF. In DNA form, the CDR3 reads TGTGCCAGCAGCCAAGGGAGACCCACCGGCCAGCCCCAGCATTTT.

This clonotype has only a few counts. V gene TRBV12-2 combines with J gene TRBJ2-5; TRBD2, the table's D call, was not compared with the DNA. TRBV12-2 is classified as a pseudogene. The CDR3 is made up of 16 amino acids. The CDR3 DNA reads TGTGCAAGTCGCTCCCACCGGGCTAGCGTAAAAGAGACCCAGTACTTC. Its translation: CASRSHRASVKETQYF.

This clonotype showed up many times. The chain links TRBV19 to TRBJ1-2; D gene ambiguous. V was shortened by 0 bases and J by 6 bases, with 11 bases between the two germline ends. The CDR3 has 14 amino acids. The germline V gene encodes CDR1 LNHDA and CDR2 SQIVND (reference sequence). The DNA of the CDR3 is TGTGCCAGTAGTATAGAGGGGAAGGGCCATGGCTACACCTTC. This translates into CASSIEGKGHGYTF.

About this clonotype itself: A read error may be the cause here, since a much bigger clone is one base away. The missing conserved phenylalanine or tryptophan at the end of this CDR3 makes a read error likely. The rearrangement links TRBV7-6 to TRBJ2-2; D might be TRBD2 (7 bases). V lost 0 bases, J lost 0 bases, and 11 bases lay in between. This CDR3 is built from 17 residues. Germline V gives CDR1 SGHVS, CDR2 FNYEAQ. Here the CDR3 DNA reads TGTGCCAGCAGCTTAGCGGGGGGGCAGTCGAACACCGGGGAGCTGTTTATT. Translating gives CASSLAGGQSNTGELFI.

This clonotype was recorded at least ten times. This chain uses TRBV24-1 with TRBJ1-2; D unresolved. CDR3 length equals 12 residues. Trimming took off 1 base at V and 8 bases at J, with 7 bases between the two ends. Germline V gene sequence: CDR1 KGHDR, CDR2 SFDVKD. The CDR3 DNA follows: TGTGCCACCAGTGATTTCAACCGGGGCTACACCTTC. The encoded protein is CATSDFNRGYTF.

This clonotype was detected many times. The rearrangement joins TRBV5-1 to TRBJ1-1; TRBD1 matches 7 bases. The V gene end was trimmed by 0 bases and the J gene end by 4 bases; junction bases not matched to a gene: 3. Looked up from germline, CDR1 is SGHRS and CDR2 is YFSETQ. The CDR3 spans 14 residues. The CDR3, as DNA: TGCGCCAGCAGCTTGGCCGACAGGGCCACTGAAGCTTTCTTT. As protein: CASSLADRATEAFF.

There are many counts of this clonotype. The gene calls are TRBV7-9 and TRBJ1-6; D gene ambiguous. Germline CDR1 and CDR2: SEHNR and FQNEAQ (reference sequence). V gave up 3 bases and J gave up 8 bases, with 8 bases separating them. This CDR3 is 13 amino acids long. In DNA form, the CDR3 reads TGTGCCAGCAGCTTTGCGGGTCATTCACCCCTCCACTTT. Protein sequence: CASSFAGHSPLHF.

Comments on this clonotype: One end of the junction does not line up with germline, which may come from a read error. The chain links TRBV9 to TRBJ2-5; D is uncertain. This CDR3 spans 13 amino acids. Per the germline V gene, CDR1 is SGDLS and CDR2 is YYNGEE. CDR3 protein: CASNVGSRETQYF. The CDR3 nucleotides are TGTGCCAGCAACGTAGGGTCGAGGGAGACCCAGTACTTC.

At least ten counts were recorded for this clonotype. This rearrangement joins TRBV20-1 to TRBJ2-3, with TRBD2 matching over 11 bases. The CDR3 has 17 residues. CDR1 is DFQATT and CDR2 is SNEGSKA in the germline V gene (reference sequence). Trimming removed 6 bases from V and 3 bases from J; junction bases left unmatched: 14. CDR3 loop: CSAIVPRASGRTDTQYF. Written as DNA, the CDR3 is TGCAGTGCCATCGTCCCAAGGGCTAGCGGGAGGACAGATACGCAGTATTTT.